This T cell receptor (beta chain) emerged from a study of T-cell memory formation after mild COVID-19. TCRdb used MiXCR to reprocess the 5' RACE reads, holding one entry per CDR3 protein. Of more than 80,000 distinct CDR3 sequences listed, 15% to 20% are singletons. The junction had 1 base not matched to a gene; V was cut back by 2 bases and J by 6 bases. The V gene's germline CDR1 is SGHDT and CDR2 YYEEEE. The CDR3 length is 14 residues. Sample: PBMCs or a T cell subset sorted from them (not recorded which). The TCR sequence derives from an adult woman who had mild COVID-19 (a few samples of this study predate the infection). Cell type and time point are not known. The chain recombines TRBV5-6 with TRBJ2-1; 11 bases align to TRBD2. The CDR3 nucleotides are TGTGCCAGCAGCTTTACTAGCGGGAGCAATGAGCAGTTCTTC. Translated: CASSFTSGSNEQFF.